A selection of T cell receptor beta chains follows, all from one sample in a study of T-cell reconstitution after alpha-beta-depleted transplantation in children. TCRdb analysed the PCR reads with MiXCR anew, one entry per CDR3 protein. Seen here are 350,000 to 400,000 distinct CDR3 sequences, about an eighth observed once, and the top ten hold approximately 4.2%. The specimen comprised PBMCs, sampled from the stem cell graft. These receptors all stem from a human donor who donated a stem cell graft to a child with Fanconi anemia. CDR3s include the opening cysteine and the closing phenylalanine or tryptophan. The order of the fields is J gene, V gene, D gene, clone size, CDR3 protein, CDR3 DNA. D genes are given only for firm matches. Size tells how often a clone was seen (once, few, many) or the class of an expanded clone, and some rows leave it out.

TRBJ1-6 | TRBV5-5 | NA | NA | CASSLGGGGYNSPLHF | TGTGCCAGCAGCTTAGGCGGGGGTGGGTATAATTCACCCCTCCACTTT
TRBJ2-2 | TRBV5-1 | NA | many | CASSFGGELFF | TGCGCCAGCAGCTTCGGCGGGGAGCTGTTTTTT
TRBJ1-1 | TRBV9 | NA | NA | CASSGLEGGTNTEAFF | TGTGCCAGCAGCGGATTAGAGGGGGGGACGAACACTGAAGCTTTCTTT
TRBJ2-1 | TRBV20-1 | TRBD2 | NA | CSASGGGLSEQFF | TGCAGTGCTTCGGGCGGGGGTTTGTCTGAGCAGTTCTTC
TRBJ2-3 | TRBV10-3 | NA | many | CAISAGLTDTQYF | TGTGCCATCAGTGCCGGATTGACAGATACGCAGTATTTT
TRBJ2-1 | TRBV12-3/TRBV12-4 | NA | few | CASSLSGIRNEQFF | TGTGCCAGCAGTTTAAGTGGGATTAGGAATGAGCAGTTCTTC
TRBJ2-2 | TRBV5-1 | TRBD2 | many | CASSLGLADGELFF | TGCGCCAGCAGCTTGGGACTAGCCGACGGGGAGCTGTTTTTT
TRBJ1-5 | TRBV7-2 | NA | NA | CASSMYGAQPQHF | TGTGCCAGCAGCATGTATGGGGCCCAGCCCCAGCATTTT
TRBJ1-1 | TRBV12-3/TRBV12-4 | NA | NA | CASIPLSELFTEAFF | TGTGCCAGCATCCCTTTGTCAGAATTGTTCACTGAAGCTTTCTTT
TRBJ1-1 | TRBV5-1 | NA | many | CASSLDLQGGNTEAFF | TGCGCCAGCAGCTTAGATTTACAAGGCGGCAACACTGAAGCTTTCTTT
TRBJ2-7 | TRBV20-1 | TRBD2 | NA | CSARGTSLNSYEQYF | TGCAGTGCTAGAGGGACTAGCCTAAACTCCTACGAGCAGTACTTC
TRBJ2-1 | TRBV29-1 | TRBD2 | NA | CSVGLAGYNEQFF | TGCAGCGTCGGACTAGCGGGGTACAATGAGCAGTTCTTC
TRBJ2-1 | TRBV20-1 | NA | few | CSAANDYNEQFF | TGCAGTGCAGCCAACGACTACAATGAGCAGTTCTTC
TRBJ1-3 | TRBV19 | NA | few | CASTNSWRSSSGNTIYF | TGTGCCAGTACGAATTCATGGCGATCCTCCTCTGGAAACACCATATATTTT
TRBJ1-1 | TRBV2 | NA | many | CASRNEAFF | TGTGCCTCTAGGAATGAAGCTTTCTTT
TRBJ2-1 | TRBV12-3/TRBV12-4 | NA | NA | CASRGRGSYNEQFF | TGTGCCAGCAGAGGCCGCGGCTCCTACAATGAGCAGTTCTTC
TRBJ1-2 | TRBV7-9 | NA | NA | CASSLETAYTRIYGYTF | TGTGCCAGCAGCTTAGAGACAGCGTATACCAGGATCTATGGCTACACCTTC
TRBJ2-5 | TRBV12-3/TRBV12-4 | TRBD1 | many | CASSLQDREQETQYF | TGTGCCAGCAGTTTGCAGGACAGGGAACAAGAGACCCAGTACTTC
TRBJ2-1 | TRBV10-2 | TRBD2 | many | CASTPAGEQFF | TGCGCCAGCACCCCAGCGGGGGAGCAGTTCTTC
TRBJ2-2 | TRBV12-3/TRBV12-4 | NA | many | CASSPLAAGELFF | TGTGCCAGCAGTCCGCTGGCGGCCGGGGAGCTGTTTTTT
TRBJ2-5 | TRBV11-2 | NA | few | CASSLSGTVQETQYF | TGTGCCAGCAGCTTATCTGGCACTGTCCAAGAGACCCAGTACTTC
TRBJ1-1 | TRBV6-2/TRBV6-3 | NA | many | CASRTGVPNTEAFF | TGTGCCAGCAGAACTGGGGTCCCCAACACTGAAGCTTTCTTT
TRBJ2-3 | TRBV12-3/TRBV12-4 | TRBD1 | many | CASSRQGSIPTDTQYF | TGTGCCAGCAGCAGACAGGGTTCAATCCCCACAGATACGCAGTATTTT
TRBJ2-1 | TRBV10-2 | NA | NA | CASKRGGSGNEQFF | TGCGCCAGCAAAAGAGGGGGTTCGGGTAATGAGCAGTTCTTC
TRBJ2-2 | TRBV2 | NA | NA | CASSDIRSSNTGELFF | TGTGCCAGCAGTGATATTCGCAGCTCTAACACCGGGGAGCTGTTTTTT
TRBJ1-2 | TRBV20-1 | NA | NA | CSLKNTANYGYTF | TGCAGCCTAAAGAACACCGCTAACTATGGCTACACCTTC
TRBJ2-3 | TRBV14 | NA | many | CASSQVRADTQYF | TGTGCCAGCAGCCAAGTCAGGGCAGATACGCAGTATTTT
TRBJ1-5 | TRBV30 | NA | NA | CAWSPGVRGGNEVGQPQHF | TGTGCCTGGAGTCCAGGTGTCCGAGGGGGAAATGAAGTTGGTCAGCCCCAGCATTTT
TRBJ1-1 | TRBV20-1 | NA | many | CSARQILTEAFF | TGCAGTGCTAGACAGATCCTAACTGAAGCTTTCTTT
TRBJ1-1 | TRBV14 | NA | NA | CASSLSLVGTEAFF | TGTGCCAGCAGCCTCTCCCTTGTTGGCACTGAAGCTTTCTTT
TRBJ2-5 | TRBV20-1 | NA | many | CSARDLRGVETQYF | TGCAGTGCTAGAGATCTCAGGGGAGTGGAGACCCAGTACTTC
TRBJ2-3 | TRBV29-1 | TRBD2 | few | CSVRGASGGPSFSTDTQYF | TGCAGCGTCCGAGGGGCCAGCGGGGGGCCGTCATTTAGCACAGATACGCAGTATTTT
TRBJ2-2 | TRBV6-1 | NA | many | CASRDGPNTGELFF | TGTGCCAGCAGAGACGGACCGAACACCGGGGAGCTGTTTTTT
TRBJ1-1 | TRBV6-4 | NA | NA | CASSWDTNAEAFF | TGTGCCAGCAGTTGGGATACGAACGCTGAAGCTTTCTTT
TRBJ1-1 | TRBV4-3 | NA | many | CASGTRSYTEAFF | TGCGCCAGCGGTACGAGGTCCTACACTGAAGCTTTCTTT
TRBJ1-1 | TRBV5-1 | NA | NA | CASSNNGEDTEAFF | TGCGCCAGCAGCAACAACGGGGAAGACACTGAAGCTTTCTTT
TRBJ2-5 | TRBV6-5 | TRBD2 | NA | CAGEGNQETQYF | TGTGCGGGGGAGGGGAACCAAGAGACCCAGTACTTC
TRBJ1-1 | TRBV4-3 | NA | many | CASSQDWSNTEAFF | TGCGCCAGCAGCCAAGACTGGTCCAACACTGAAGCTTTCTTT
TRBJ2-5 | TRBV27 | NA | NA | CASSFGSLYQETQYF | TGTGCCAGCAGTTTTGGCAGTTTGTACCAAGAGACCCAGTACTTC